Listed here are 27 T cell receptor beta chains from one sample, sequenced in a study of blood T cell repertoires in COVID-19. TCRdb's copy holds only in-frame clones and misses some; the assay was immunoSEQ multiplex PCR. The sample has about 140,000 clones, about 80% seen once. Sample: peripheral blood. These receptors were collected from a man aged 55 to 70 with acute or convalescent COVID-19.

This clone occurred once. The junction differs from germline at one of its ends, possibly a read error. V usage is TRBV14 and J usage is TRBJ2-1; a possible D gene is TRBD2 (5 bases). CDR3 length equals 16 residues. Germline V gives CDR1 SGHDN, CDR2 FVKESK. CDR3 in DNA: TGTGCCAGCAGCCAAGAAGGTACGGGATCCTCCAATGAGCAGTTCTTC. As protein: CASSQEGTGSSNEQFF.

V usage is TRBV28 and J usage is TRBJ1-2; 7 positions agree with TRBD1. Trimming cost V 9 bases and J 4 bases; bases outside gene matches: 8. There are 13 residues in the CDR3. Per the germline V gene, CDR1 is MDHEN and CDR2 is SYDVKM. For the CDR3, the DNA is TGTGCCAGTCTACTCTCAGGGGGCTATGGCTACACCTTC. It is translated as CASLLSGGYGYTF.

V and J are TRBV7-2 and TRBJ1-2; D is unclear. Germline values: CDR1 SGHTA, CDR2 FQGNSA. V lost 0 bases to trimming and J lost 4 bases, with 18 bases between them. This CDR3 is 17 amino acids long. The CDR3 region is CASSLANGRRVGYGYTF. The CDR3 DNA is TGTGCCAGCAGCTTAGCGAATGGGCGGAGGGTCGGCTATGGCTACACCTTC.

V usage is TRBV5-1 and J usage is TRBJ2-1, with 8 bases matching TRBD2. The junction had 6 bases not matched to a gene; V was cut back by 3 bases and J by 4 bases. The CDR3 loop spans 15 amino acids. CDR1 is SGHRS and CDR2 is YFSETQ in the germline V gene. CDR3 sequence: CASSSAGGSYNEQFF. The CDR3 DNA is TGCGCCAGCAGCTCGGCGGGAGGATCATACAATGAGCAGTTCTTC.

The rearrangement uses TRBV7-2 and TRBJ1-5; possibly TRBD1 for D (5 bases). The germline V and J ends were trimmed by 11 bases and 4 bases, with 9 bases remaining between them. The germline CDR1 and CDR2 sequences are SGHTA and FQGNSA. The CDR3 extends over 11 amino acids. CDR3 residues: CASGGNQPQHF. The CDR3 DNA sequence: TGTGCCTCGGGGGGTAATCAGCCCCAGCATTTT.

This chain links TRBV7-8 with TRBJ1-3, with D possibly being TRBD1 (6 bases). V lost 4 bases, J lost 9 bases, and 19 bases lay in between. CDR1 is SGHVS, CDR2 FQNEAQ, per germline. This CDR3 has 15 residues. The CDR3 here is CASSSPGREGGTIYF. Written as DNA, the CDR3 is TGTGCCAGCAGCTCACCGGGCAGGGAAGGGGGCACCATATATTTT.

This CDR3 reads CASSLLAGGSPSYEQYF. CDR3 nucleotide sequence: TGTGCCAGCAGCTTATTAGCGGGCGGGAGCCCCTCCTACGAGCAGTACTTC. The genes are TRBV7-2 and TRBJ2-7, with 7 bases that match TRBD2. J gave up 0 bases and V 2 bases, and 10 bases lay outside the gene matches. Germline assignment: CDR1 SGHTA and CDR2 FQGNSA. CDR3 size: 17 residues. Combining the CDR3 with reference TRBV7-2 and TRBJ2-7 gives the whole variable domain GAGVSQSPSNKVTEKGKDVELRCDPISGHTALYWYRQSLGQGLEFLIYFQGNSAPDKSGLPSDRFSAERTGGSVSTLTIQRTQQEDSAVYLCASSLLAGGSPSYEQYFGPGTRLTVT.

The chain uses TRBV12-3 or TRBV12-4 and TRBJ1-1; 7 nucleotides agree with TRBD1. CDR3 length: 13 residues. V dropped 6 bases and J dropped 1; count of bases not matched to a gene: 2. This chain's CDR3 is CASSYRGNTEAFF. The DNA for the CDR3 is TGTGCCAGCAGCTACAGGGGGAACACTGAAGCTTTCTTT.

J is TRBJ2-5 and V is TRBV7-8; 10 bases are shared with TRBD2. The germline CDR1 and CDR2 sequences are SGHVS and FQNEAQ. This CDR3 comprises 17 residues. V gave up 1 base and J gave up 4 bases; unmatched junction bases: 9. CDR3 residues: CASSLVGLLAGRETQYF. CDR3 bases: TGTGCCAGCAGCTTAGTAGGGCTACTAGCGGGACGAGAGACCCAGTACTTC. Full variable domain (remainder filled in from reference TRBV7-8 and TRBJ2-5): GAGVSQSPRYKVAKRGQDVALRCDPISGHVSLFWYQQALGQGPEFLTYFQNEAQLDKSGLPSDRFFAERPEGSVSTLKIQRTQQEDSAVYLCASSLVGLLAGRETQYFGPGTRLLVL.

The chain joins TRBV10-3 to TRBJ1-1; D gene uncertain. V shed 11 bases and J shed 0 bases, with 28 bases lying between them. Per the germline V gene, CDR1 is ENHRY and CDR2 is SYGVKD. CDR3 size: 18 residues. The CDR3 region has the DNA TGTGCCCTCAAGACAAGGGAGGGCACGTCCTTCATGAACACTGAAGCTTTCTTT. It specifies CALKTREGTSFMNTEAFF.

The chain carries TRBV20-1 and TRBJ2-7; D gene unclear. CDR3 size: 10 residues. Germline CDR1 is DFQATT and CDR2 is SNEGSKA (reference sequence). Between the trimmed V and J ends, which lost 6 bases and 5 bases, there was a span of 8 bases. The CDR3 protein is CSAPQDEQYF. The CDR3 DNA reads TGCAGTGCCCCCCAGGACGAGCAGTACTTC.

The chain recombines TRBV27 with TRBJ2-7, with 11 nucleotides matching TRBD1. V shed 6 bases, J shed 3 bases, and the junction held 7 bases outside the gene matches. The CDR3 contains 15 residues. CDR1 is MNHEY and CDR2 is SMNVEV in the germline V gene (reference sequence). The CDR3 is CASSAGTGGFYEQYF. The CDR3 region has the DNA TGTGCCAGCAGCGCCGGGACAGGGGGTTTCTACGAGCAGTACTTC.

The chain combines TRBV5-1 with TRBJ2-1; 8 bases line up with TRBD2. Germline CDR1 and CDR2: SGHRS and YFSETQ. The CDR3 is 18 residues long. The trim removed 1 base at V and 0 bases at J, leaving 9 bases unmatched. The chain's CDR3 is CASSLSWAGGTSYNEQFF. CDR3 sequence (DNA): TGCGCCAGCAGCTTGTCTTGGGCGGGAGGCACCTCCTACAATGAGCAGTTCTTC.

The table lists this clone with a few counts. The gene calls are TRBV6-2 or TRBV6-3 and TRBJ2-7, with 12 bases fitting TRBD2. After removal of 2 bases from V and 4 bases from J, the junction contained 9 bases not matched to a gene. This CDR3 region has 17 residues. CDR1 is MNHEY and CDR2 is SVGEGT in the germline V gene. In DNA form, the CDR3 reads TGTGCCAGCAGTTACCCGGGACTAGCGGGCCTCCCTTACGAGCAGTACTTC. Translation gives CASSYPGLAGLPYEQYF.

The chain joins TRBV25-1 to TRBJ1-4, with TRBD1 matching over 10 bases. From germline, CDR1 is MGHDK and CDR2 SYGVNS. V shed 3 bases and J 7 bases; nucleotides not matched to a gene: 5. The CDR3 spans 15 residues. This CDR3 reads CASSDPGQGSEKLFF. The CDR3 DNA is TGTGCCAGCAGTGACCCGGGACAGGGGAGTGAAAAACTGTTTTTT.

This chain connects TRBV5-1 to TRBJ1-3, with D maybe TRBD1 (5 bases). This CDR3 comprises 16 residues. V was shortened by 4 bases and J by 1 base, with 15 bases between the two germline ends. CDR1 and CDR2 from the germline V gene are SGHRS and YFSETQ. CDR3 sequence (DNA): TGCGCCAGCAGCCGAGGAGACTCAGGGTCTGGAAACACCATATATTTT. It encodes CASSRGDSGSGNTIYF.

The rearrangement uses TRBV4-2 and TRBJ2-7; D is perhaps TRBD2 (5 bases). CDR1 LGHNA and CDR2 YNFKEQ come from the germline V gene. V was cut by 2 bases and J by 3 bases, with 14 bases left in between. This CDR3 has 15 residues. The CDR3 region has the DNA TGTGCCAGCAGCCAAATGGCAGCGGCTCTCTACGAGCAGTACTTC. This gives the protein CASSQMAAALYEQYF.

For the CDR3, the DNA is TGTGCCAGCAGCGTCGGAGCGGGAGCTTCCTCCTACGAGCAGTACTTC. Protein product: CASSVGAGASSYEQYF. V and J are TRBV9 and TRBJ2-7, with 8 positions matching TRBD2. Germline V gene sequence: CDR1 SGDLS, CDR2 YYNGEE. V was pared by 2 bases and J by 0 bases, with 7 bases of the junction left unmatched. The length of the CDR3 is 16 residues.

The chain uses TRBV2 and TRBJ2-1; 13 nucleotides align to TRBD2. The germline V gene encodes CDR1 SNHLY and CDR2 FYNNEI. The CDR3 loop spans 15 amino acids. J was trimmed by 8 bases and V by 5 bases; bases with no gene match: 6. The CDR3 DNA follows: TGTGCCAGCAGTCGGACTAGCGGGAGTAGGGATGAGCAGTTCTTC. Its translation is CASSRTSGSRDEQFF.

The chain employs TRBV4-1 and TRBJ2-6; TRBD2 aligns across 7 bases. Germline V gene lookup returns CDR1 MGHRA and CDR2 YSYEKL. V dropped 0 bases and J dropped 1; count of bases not matched to a gene: 12. This CDR3 comprises 20 residues. For the CDR3, the DNA is TGCGCCAGCAGCCAAGAGGGGAGAGGCGGGAGAGGTTCTGGGGCCAACGTCCTGACTTTC. Encoded protein: CASSQEGRGGRGSGANVLTF.

V gene TRBV28 combines with J gene TRBJ1-6; tentatively, D is TRBD1 (6 bases). The CDR3 runs to 14 residues. Germline V gene sequence: CDR1 MDHEN, CDR2 SYDVKM. The V end was cut by 6 bases, the J end by 4 bases, with 10 bases between. The CDR3 coding sequence is TGTGCCAGCAGGTCGGACAGATATAATTCACCCCTCCACTTT. Encoded protein: CASRSDRYNSPLHF.

J is TRBJ2-7 and V is TRBV30, with D possibly TRBD2 on 5 matching bases. The germline V gene encodes CDR1 GTSNPN and CDR2 SVGIG (reference sequence). The CDR3 spans 13 residues. V lost 0 bases to trimming and J lost 2 bases, with 8 bases between them. The CDR3 region is CAWSVAGAYEQYF. DNA for the CDR3: TGTGCCTGGAGTGTTGCGGGTGCCTACGAGCAGTACTTC.

The chain employs TRBV27 and TRBJ1-1, with a possible D match to TRBD1 (5 bases). Deletions cut 4 bases from V and 5 bases from J, with 14 bases between. CDR1 is MNHEY, CDR2 SMNVEV, per germline (reference sequence). The CDR3 spans 14 residues. The DNA of the CDR3 is TGTGCCAGCAGTTGGAATTTTGGGGGGACTGAAGCTTTCTTT. Its translation is CASSWNFGGTEAFF.

J is TRBJ1-5 and V is TRBV5-1; 9 nucleotides match TRBD1. With V trimmed by 0 bases and J by 6 bases, 7 bases remained unmatched. The CDR3 covers 16 residues. Germline V lookup: CDR1 SGHRS, CDR2 YFSETQ. CDR3 DNA sequence: TGCGCCAGCAGCTTGGGAGACAGGGGGTACAGTCAGCCCCAGCATTTT. Protein: CASSLGDRGYSQPQHF.

This clone was picked up a small number of times. The chain has TRBV3-1 (or the pseudogene TRBV3-2) and TRBJ2-1; D may be TRBD1 (6 bases). The germline V gene has CDR1 LGHDT and CDR2 YNNKEL (reference sequence). With 4 bases removed from V and 1 base from J, the gap between germline ends came to 11 bases. This CDR3 has 15 residues. The CDR3 region has the DNA TGTGCCAGCAGCCTAAACAGGGAGTCCTACAATGAGCAGTTCTTC. It encodes CASSLNRESYNEQFF.

The chain links TRBV6-1 to TRBJ1-5; no firm D call. With 1 base removed from V and 6 bases from J, the gap between germline ends came to 13 bases. Germline V gene data show CDR1 as MNHNS and CDR2 as SASEGT. This CDR3 is 15 amino acids long. CDR3 protein: CASSEGSYRGQPQHF. The CDR3 nucleotides read TGTGCCAGCAGTGAAGGCTCCTACCGGGGTCAGCCCCAGCATTTT.

The genes are TRBV5-1 and TRBJ2-3, with TRBD2 identical over 7 bases. The CDR3 is 16 residues long. The germline gives CDR1 SGHRS, CDR2 YFSETQ. The ends lost 4 bases at V and 4 bases at J; junction bases unmatched: 12. In DNA form, the CDR3 reads TGCGCCAGCAGCCCGGGGAGGGGCGGGAGTTCAGATACGCAGTATTTT. This translates into CASSPGRGGSSDTQYF.